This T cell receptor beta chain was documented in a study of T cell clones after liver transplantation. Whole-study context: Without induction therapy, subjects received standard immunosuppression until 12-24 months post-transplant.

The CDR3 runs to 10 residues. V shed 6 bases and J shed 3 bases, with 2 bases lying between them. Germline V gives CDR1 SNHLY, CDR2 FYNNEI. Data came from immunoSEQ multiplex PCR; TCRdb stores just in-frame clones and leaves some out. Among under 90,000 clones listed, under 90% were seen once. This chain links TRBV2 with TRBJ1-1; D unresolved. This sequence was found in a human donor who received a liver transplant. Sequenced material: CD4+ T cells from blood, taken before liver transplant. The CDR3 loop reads CASRYTEAFF. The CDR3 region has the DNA TGTGCCAGCAGGTACACTGAAGCTTTCTTT. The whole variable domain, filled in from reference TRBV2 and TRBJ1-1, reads EPEVTQTPSHQVTQMGQEVILRCVPISNHLYFYWYRQILGQKVEFLVSFYNNEISEKSEIFDDQFSVERPDGSNFTLKIRSTKLEDSAMYFCASRYTEAFFGQGTRLTVV.